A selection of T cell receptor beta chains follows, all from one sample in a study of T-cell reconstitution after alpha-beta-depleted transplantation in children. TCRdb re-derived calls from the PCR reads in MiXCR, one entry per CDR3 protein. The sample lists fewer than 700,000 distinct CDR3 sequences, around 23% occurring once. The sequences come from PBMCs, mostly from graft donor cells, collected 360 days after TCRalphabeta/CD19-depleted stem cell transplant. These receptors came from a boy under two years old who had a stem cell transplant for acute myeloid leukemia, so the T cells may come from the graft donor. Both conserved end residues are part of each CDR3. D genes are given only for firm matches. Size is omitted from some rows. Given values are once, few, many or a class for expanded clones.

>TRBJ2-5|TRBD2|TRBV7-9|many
TGTGCCAGCAGCGCTCCCGGACTAGCGGGAGAGACCCAGTACTTC
CASSAPGLAGETQYF
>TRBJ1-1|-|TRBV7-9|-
TGTGCCAGCAGCCGAACAGGGTCGCGCGCTTTCTTT
CASSRTGSRAFF
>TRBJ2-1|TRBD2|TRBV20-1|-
TGCAGTGCTAGAGTGGGGGGGTTTTTGGATGAGCAGTTCTTC
CSARVGGFLDEQFF
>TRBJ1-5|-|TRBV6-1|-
TGTGCCAGCAAGAGCTCAGGGACGCCTCAGCCCCAGCATTTT
CASKSSGTPQPQHF
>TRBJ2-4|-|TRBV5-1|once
TGCGCCAGCAGCTCCACCCCCCGGAACATTCAGTACTTC
CASSSTPRNIQYF
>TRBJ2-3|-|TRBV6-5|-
TGTGCCAGCAGTTACTCGAGGGGGACAGATACGCAGTATTTT
CASSYSRGTDTQYF
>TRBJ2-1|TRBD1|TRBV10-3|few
TGTGCCATCAGTGGGTACAGGGGCAATGAGCAGTTCTTC
CAISGYRGNEQFF
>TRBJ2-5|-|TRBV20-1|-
TGCAGTGCTAGAGACCCTAGGAATTCTGGAGAGACCCAGTACTTC
CSARDPRNSGETQYF
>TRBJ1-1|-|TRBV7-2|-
TGTGCCAGCACCCACCTGGGAGGGAAGAACACTGAAGCTTTCTTT
CASTHLGGKNTEAFF
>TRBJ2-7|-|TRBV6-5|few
TGTGCCAGCAGTTTCACTTCTATCCAGGGTTTAGGGCGCGCCGAGCAGTACTTC
CASSFTSIQGLGRAEQYF
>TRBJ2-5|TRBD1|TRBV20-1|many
TGCAGTGCTAGGACAGGGGATTTCCAAGAGACCCAGTACTTC
CSARTGDFQETQYF
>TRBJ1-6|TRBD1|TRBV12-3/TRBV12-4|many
TGTGCCAGCAGTTTAACCCGGGACAGGGGGCAAAATTCACCCCTCCACTTT
CASSLTRDRGQNSPLHF
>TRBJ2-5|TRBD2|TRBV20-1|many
TGCAGTGCCAGGCGGGGGGACCAAGAGACCCAGTACTTC
CSARRGDQETQYF
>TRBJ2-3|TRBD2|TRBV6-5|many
TGTGCCAGCAGTTACTCTGGGACTAGTACAGATACGCAGTATTTT
CASSYSGTSTDTQYF
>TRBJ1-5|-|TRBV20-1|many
TGCAGTACCGGAATCGATAGCAATCAGCCCCAGCATTTT
CSTGIDSNQPQHF
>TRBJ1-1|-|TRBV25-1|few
TGTGCCAGCAGTGAATCCGTATCCAGGTCCACTGAAGCTTTCTTT
CASSESVSRSTEAFF
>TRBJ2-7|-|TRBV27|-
TGTGCCAGCAGTTCACCCGCGGAGCAGTACTTC
CASSSPAEQYF
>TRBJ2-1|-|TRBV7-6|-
TGTGCCAGCAGCCCCTCGCGAGGACGAAATGAGCAGTTCTTC
CASSPSRGRNEQFF
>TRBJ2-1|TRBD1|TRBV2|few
TGTGCCTCTTCAGGGGGCTTGAGAGAGCAGTTCTTC
CASSGGLREQFF
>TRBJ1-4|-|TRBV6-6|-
TGTGCCAGCAAACAGGGAAATGAAAAACTGTTTTTT
CASKQGNEKLFF
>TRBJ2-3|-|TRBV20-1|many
TGCAGTGCTAGCCCTGTAACAGATACGCAGTATTTT
CSASPVTDTQYF
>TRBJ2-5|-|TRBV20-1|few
TGCAGTGCCCCACGGGGACTCCAAACAGAGACCCAGTACTTC
CSAPRGLQTETQYF
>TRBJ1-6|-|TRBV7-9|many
TGTGCCAGCAGCCCGGCAGGGTCTAATTCACCCCTCCACTTT
CASSPAGSNSPLHF
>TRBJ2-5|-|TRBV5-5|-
TGTGCCAGCAGCTTGGGCGGATTTAATAGGGAGACCCAGTACTTC
CASSLGGFNRETQYF
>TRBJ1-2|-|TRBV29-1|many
TGCAGCGTTGAAGAGGCGGGGGACTATGGCTACACCTTC
CSVEEAGDYGYTF
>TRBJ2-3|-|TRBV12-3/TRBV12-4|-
TGTGCCAGCAGTATAAGGGGGGGCACAGATACGCAGTATTTT
CASSIRGGTDTQYF
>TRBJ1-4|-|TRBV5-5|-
TGTGCCAGCAGCTTGGTTAGTGCTAATGAAAAACTGTTTTTT
CASSLVSANEKLFF
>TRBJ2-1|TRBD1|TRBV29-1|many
TGCAGCGTTGAAGGACAGGGTGCCAATGAGCAGTTCTTC
CSVEGQGANEQFF
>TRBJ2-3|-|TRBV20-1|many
TGCAGTGCCGACAGATCTAGCACAGATACGCAGTATTTT
CSADRSSTDTQYF
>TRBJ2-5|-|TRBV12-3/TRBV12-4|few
TGTGCCAGCAGTCCTGACAGGTCGGGCCAGTACTTC
CASSPDRSGQYF
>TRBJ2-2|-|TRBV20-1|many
TGCAGTGCTAGTGAGGGGCGGCCCGGGGAGCTGTTTTTT
CSASEGRPGELFF
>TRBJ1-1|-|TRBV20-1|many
TGCAGTGCCAGGGAGAGGGGGAACACTGAAGCTTTCTTT
CSARERGNTEAFF
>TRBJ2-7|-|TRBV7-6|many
TGTGCCAGCAGCCCCGAAGGCTCCTACGAGCAGTACTTC
CASSPEGSYEQYF
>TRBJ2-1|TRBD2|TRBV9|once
TGTGCCAGCAGCGTGGCGGGGGGGCAGGCTGAGCAGTTCTTC
CASSVAGGQAEQFF
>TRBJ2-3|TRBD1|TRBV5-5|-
TGTGCCAGCAGCTTTCTCACGGGACAGCGGCCTAGCACAGATACGCAGTATTTT
CASSFLTGQRPSTDTQYF
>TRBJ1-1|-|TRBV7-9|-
TGTGCCAGCAGCTTTGGCAGGGACGACACTGAAGCTTTCTTT
CASSFGRDDTEAFF
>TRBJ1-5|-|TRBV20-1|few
TGCAGTGCTAGAGATCCGGGGCCTACTAGCAATCAGCCCCAGCATTTT
CSARDPGPTSNQPQHF
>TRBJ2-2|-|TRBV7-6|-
TGTGCCAGCAGCTTAGCAAACTCTCACACCGGGGAGCTGTTTTTT
CASSLANSHTGELFF
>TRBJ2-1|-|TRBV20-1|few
TGCAGTGCTAGCGGGGGTGTTAATGAGCAGTTCTTC
CSASGGVNEQFF
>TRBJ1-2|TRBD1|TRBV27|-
TGTGCCAGCAGTTCGGACAGGGAGGGCTATGGCTACACCTTC
CASSSDREGYGYTF
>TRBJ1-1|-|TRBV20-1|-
TGCAGTGCTAGCCTAGGGGGGGCCAGTGGAGCTTTCTTT
CSASLGGASGAFF
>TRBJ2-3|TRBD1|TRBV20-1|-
TGCAGTGCTAGAACAGGGGCTAGCACAGATACGCAGTATTTT
CSARTGASTDTQYF
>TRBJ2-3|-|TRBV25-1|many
TGTGCCAGCAGTGAATACGCCGGGACTTCAGATACGCAGTATTTT
CASSEYAGTSDTQYF
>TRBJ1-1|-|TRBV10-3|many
TGTGCCATCCAGACAAATTGGGGGGACACTGAAGCTTTCTTT
CAIQTNWGDTEAFF
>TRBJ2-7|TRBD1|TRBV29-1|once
TGCAGCGCCAAGGGACAGATGGCCTACGAGCAGTACTTC
CSAKGQMAYEQYF
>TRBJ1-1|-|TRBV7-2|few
TGTGCCAGCAGCTCAAGACTGAGGAACACTGAAGCTTTCTTT
CASSSRLRNTEAFF
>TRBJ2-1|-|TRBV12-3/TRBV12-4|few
TGTGCCAGCAGTTTTCGGCACTATGAGCAGTTCTTC
CASSFRHYEQFF
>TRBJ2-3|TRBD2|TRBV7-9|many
TGTGCCAGCATCCCGCGGGGGGCGGCCCACACAGATACGCAGTATTTT
CASIPRGAAHTDTQYF
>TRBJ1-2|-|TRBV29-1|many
TGCAGCGTGTTGAATTTGGGCAGGGACTACTATGGCTACACCTTC
CSVLNLGRDYYGYTF
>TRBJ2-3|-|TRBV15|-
TGTGCCACCAGCAGACTAGTGATCCGAAACACAGATACGCAGTATTTT
CATSRLVIRNTDTQYF
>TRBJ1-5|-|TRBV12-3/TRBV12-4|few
TGTGCCAGCAGCCCGGACAGTCAGCCCCAGCATTTT
CASSPDSQPQHF